This entry lists 6 T cell receptor beta chains sequenced from one sample in a study of blood T cell repertoires in COVID-19. Repertoires were generated with immunoSEQ multiplex PCR, while TCRdb's copy carries only in-frame clones and drops some. This sample has approximately 280,000 clones, with around 90% found just once. Sequenced sample: PBMCs or T cells enriched from blood (not recorded which). The receptors come from a woman aged 40 to 50 who had recovered from COVID-19.

This clone was detected once. This chain uses TRBV27 with TRBJ1-1; TRBD1 matches at 8 bases. With 2 bases clipped from V and 1 base from J, the junction kept 9 bases outside the gene matches. The CDR3 contains 17 residues. From germline, CDR1 is MNHEY and CDR2 SMNVEV (reference sequence). The CDR3 coding sequence is TGTGCCAGCAGTTTACTTGGGACAGGCCGAGGGAACACTGAAGCTTTCTTT. Its protein is CASSLLGTGRGNTEAFF.

This chain links TRBV2 with TRBJ2-1; D unclear. This CDR3 comprises 14 residues. Germline assignment: CDR1 SNHLY and CDR2 FYNNEI. Between the trimmed V and J ends, which lost 4 bases and 5 bases, there was a span of 12 bases. In DNA form, the CDR3 reads TGTGCCAGCAGTGGTAGTCCCACCCACAATGAGCAGTTCTTC. It codes for CASSGSPTHNEQFF.

This clone was found once. V usage is TRBV9 and J usage is TRBJ2-7, with 8 positions matching TRBD1. CDR1 is SGDLS, CDR2 YYNGEE, per germline. The CDR3 is 17 amino acids. V trimming: 0 bases; J trimming: 0 bases; junction bases outside the gene matches: 8. The CDR3 is CASSVEAGQASSYEQYF. The CDR3 coding sequence is TGTGCCAGCAGCGTAGAGGCGGGACAGGCTAGCTCCTACGAGCAGTACTTC.

Notes on this clone: Relative to the germline gene, one junction end is altered; a read error may explain this. This chain links TRBV10-1 with TRBJ1-2; D ambiguous. CDR3 length equals 13 residues. Germline CDR1 reads WNHNN; CDR2 reads SYGVQD (reference sequence). The CDR3 DNA follows: TGCGCCAGCAGTGAGATGGTGGACTACGGCTACACCTTC. Residues: CASSEMVDYGYTF.

This clone was recorded only once. The V and J genes are TRBV7-2 and TRBJ2-1, with D possibly TRBD2 on 5 matching bases. The germline CDR1 and CDR2 sequences are SGHTA and FQGNSA. The V end lost 11 bases, the J end lost 1 base, and 9 bases lay between the germline ends. CDR3 length equals 12 residues. The DNA of the CDR3 is TGTGCCGCGGGCAGGTCCTACAATGAGCAGTTCTTC. Translating it yields CAAGRSYNEQFF.

J is TRBJ2-7 and V is TRBV14; D is unclear. The CDR3 is 14 residues long. The germline CDR1 and CDR2 sequences are SGHDN and FVKESK. V was pared by 4 bases and J by 1 base, with 11 bases between. The CDR3 DNA reads TGTGCCAGCAGCCCGGAGTCATTGTCCTACGAGCAGTACTTC. It translates to CASSPESLSYEQYF.